In its sample, the clone carrying this T cell receptor beta chain was seen a few times. The antigen is unknown. This sample was taken from a study of response to subunit inactivated influenza vaccine. The CDR3 has 14 amino acids. V gave up 1 base and J gave up 4 bases, with 7 bases separating them. Germline V gene sequence: CDR1 SGHTA, CDR2 FQGNSA. TCRdb itself ran the RT-PCR reads through MiXCR, one entry per CDR3 protein. The sample includes approximately 480,000 distinct CDR3 sequences, approximately 10% of them seen just once. Study-level findings and limits: T cells newly recruited by each seasonal influenza vaccination are few, the authors suggested.

The receptor comes from a man between 45 and 60 years old who received an inactivated influenza vaccine. V and J are TRBV7-2 and TRBJ1-4; no clear D. The source was PBMCs from blood, collected more than 35 days after vaccination. The CDR3 is CASSLDRLNEKLFF. The DNA of the CDR3 is TGTGCCAGCAGCTTAGACCGGCTTAATGAAAAACTGTTTTTT.